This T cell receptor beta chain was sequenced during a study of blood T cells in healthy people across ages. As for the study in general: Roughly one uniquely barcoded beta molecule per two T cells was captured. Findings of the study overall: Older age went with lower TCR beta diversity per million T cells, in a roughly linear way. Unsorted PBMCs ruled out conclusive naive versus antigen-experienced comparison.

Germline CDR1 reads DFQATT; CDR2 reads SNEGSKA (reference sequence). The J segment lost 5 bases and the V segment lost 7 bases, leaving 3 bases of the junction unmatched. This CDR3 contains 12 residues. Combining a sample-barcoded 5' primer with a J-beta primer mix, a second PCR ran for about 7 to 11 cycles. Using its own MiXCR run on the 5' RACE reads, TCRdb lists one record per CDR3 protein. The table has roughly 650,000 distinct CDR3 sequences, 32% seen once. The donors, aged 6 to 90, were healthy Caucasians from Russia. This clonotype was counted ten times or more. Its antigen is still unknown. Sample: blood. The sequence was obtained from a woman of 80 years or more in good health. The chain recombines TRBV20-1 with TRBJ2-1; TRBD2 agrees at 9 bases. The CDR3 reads CSGGGANNEQFF. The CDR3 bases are TGCAGTGGCGGGGGGGCCAACAATGAGCAGTTCTTC.